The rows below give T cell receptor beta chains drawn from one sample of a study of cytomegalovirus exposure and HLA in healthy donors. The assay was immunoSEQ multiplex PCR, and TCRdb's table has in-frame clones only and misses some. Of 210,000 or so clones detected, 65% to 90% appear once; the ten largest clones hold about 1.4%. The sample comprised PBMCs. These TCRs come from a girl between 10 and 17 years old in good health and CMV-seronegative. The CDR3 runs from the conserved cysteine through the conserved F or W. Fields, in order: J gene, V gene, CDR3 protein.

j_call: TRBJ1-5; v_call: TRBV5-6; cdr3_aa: CASSPYGNQPQHF
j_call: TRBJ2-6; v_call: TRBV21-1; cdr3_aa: CASRPQGQAGSGANVLTF
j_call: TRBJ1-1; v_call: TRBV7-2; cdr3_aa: CASSLDLRSTEAFF
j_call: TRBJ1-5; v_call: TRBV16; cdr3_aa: CASSQGSGRVNQPQHF
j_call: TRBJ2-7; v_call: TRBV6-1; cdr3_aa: CASSVASGYEQYF
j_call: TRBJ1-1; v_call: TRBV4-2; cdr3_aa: CASSPLGQAENTEAFF
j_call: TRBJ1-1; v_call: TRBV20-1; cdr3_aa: CSARQDTEAFF
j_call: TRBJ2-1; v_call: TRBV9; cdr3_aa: CASSTTPTNEQFF
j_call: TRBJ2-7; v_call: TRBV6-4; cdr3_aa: CASSSGGRYEQYF
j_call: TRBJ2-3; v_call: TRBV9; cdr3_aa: CASNPGQGARTDTQYF
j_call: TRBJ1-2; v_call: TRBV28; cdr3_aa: CASSLDRAGYGYTF
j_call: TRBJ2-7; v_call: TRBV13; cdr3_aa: CASSLRQGVDYEQYF
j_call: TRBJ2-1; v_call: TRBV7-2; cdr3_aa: CASSSRGGDRNEQFF
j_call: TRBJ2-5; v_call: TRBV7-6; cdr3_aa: CASSSGVTGLGRETQYF
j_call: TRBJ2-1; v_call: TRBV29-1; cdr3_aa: CSVEGGDEAGVSYNEQFF
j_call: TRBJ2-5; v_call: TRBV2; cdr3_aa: CASSEAWSFQETQYF
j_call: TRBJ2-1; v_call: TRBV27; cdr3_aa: CASSQAGGLTYNEQFF
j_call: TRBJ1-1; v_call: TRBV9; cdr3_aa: CASSVDRRLNTEAFF
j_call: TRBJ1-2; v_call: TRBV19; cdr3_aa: CASTRSPGDGYTF
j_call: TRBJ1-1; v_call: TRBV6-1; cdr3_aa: CASRTGGSTEAFF
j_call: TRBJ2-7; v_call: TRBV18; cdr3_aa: CASSPKRGTYEQYF
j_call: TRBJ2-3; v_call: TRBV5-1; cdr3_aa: CASSPRSGSTDTQYF
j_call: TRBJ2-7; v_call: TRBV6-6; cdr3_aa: CASSYGTTLYEQYF
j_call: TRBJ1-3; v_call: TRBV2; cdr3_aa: CASTTDSSGNTIYF